Shown below are 27 T cell receptor beta chains from a single sample sequenced in a study of long-term antiretroviral therapy in people with HIV. Assay version v3.0 of immunoSEQ was used, and it was run at survey level. This table comes from immunoSEQ multiplex PCR, and its TCRdb copy is limited to in-frame clones, with some not included. The data contain under 45,000 clones, about 88% of them seen just once; the ten biggest clones take up 4.5% to 5%. The source was unsorted PBMCs, collected 2.7 to 2.9 years before starting antiretroviral therapy. These receptors were collected from a young woman with HIV.

The genes are TRBV25-1 and TRBJ1-1; 11 nucleotides agree with TRBD1. After removal of 8 bases from V and 2 bases from J, the junction contained 7 bases not matched to a gene. The CDR3 is 15 residues long. Per germline, CDR1 MGHDK and CDR2 SYGVNS. CDR3 residues: CASLGQGASNTEAFF. The DNA of the CDR3 is TGTGCCAGCCTCGGACAGGGGGCCTCAAACACTGAAGCTTTCTTT.

V and J are TRBV9 and TRBJ2-3; 11 nucleotides align to TRBD2. Trimming took 1 base from V and 4 from J; bases not matched to a gene: 8. The length of the CDR3 is 17 residues. The germline V gene has CDR1 SGDLS and CDR2 YYNGEE. CDR3 sequence: CASSVLSNSGGADTQYF. CDR3 in DNA: TGTGCCAGCAGCGTATTATCGAATAGCGGGGGGGCAGATACGCAGTATTTT.

This chain uses TRBV29-1 with TRBJ1-1; D is unclear. Looked up from germline, CDR1 is SQVTM and CDR2 is ANQGSEA. Deletions cut 1 base from V and 1 base from J, with 1 base between. This CDR3 spans 11 amino acids. Here the CDR3 DNA reads TGCAGCGTTGAAGGGAACACTGAAGCTTTCTTT. Its protein is CSVEGNTEAFF.

A word on this clone: Within the sample, other DNA sequences also encode this same CDR3. The rearrangement uses TRBV2 and TRBJ1-2; D is possibly TRBD1 (5 bases). The germline CDR1 and CDR2 sequences are SNHLY and FYNNEI. The CDR3 extends over 14 amino acids. V lost 3 bases and J 0 bases, leaving 8 bases between the germline ends. CDR3 amino acids: CASSERGPNYGYTF. The CDR3 bases are TGTGCCAGCAGTGAGAGGGGTCCTAACTATGGCTACACCTTC.

The rearrangement links TRBV2 to TRBJ1-1; D is unclear. V lost 7 bases and J 6 bases, leaving 15 bases between the germline ends. The CDR3 loop spans 13 amino acids. Germline loops: CDR1 SNHLY, CDR2 FYNNEI. The CDR3 DNA reads as TGTGCCAGCATTATGACCGGCAGCGCTGAAGCTTTCTTT. Its translation: CASIMTGSAEAFF.

The chain carries TRBV9 and TRBJ2-5; 7 bases align to TRBD2. This CDR3 has 14 residues. Losses at the gene ends were 2 bases for V and 5 bases for J; bases not matched to a gene: 6. Germline-derived CDR1 and CDR2 are SGDLS and YYNGEE. The CDR3 nucleotides read TGTGCCAGCAGCGTTCGGGGGGACGGGGAGACCCAGTACTTC. Its protein is CASSVRGDGETQYF.

The chain has TRBV4-1 and TRBJ1-1; D not resolved. The germline V gene has CDR1 MGHRA and CDR2 YSYEKL. Trimming stripped 3 bases from V and 7 bases from J, with 9 bases between. The CDR3 runs 12 residues. CDR3 region: CASSQMYDEAFF. The CDR3 nucleotides read TGCGCCAGCAGCCAGATGTACGATGAAGCTTTCTTT.

For the CDR3, the DNA is TGTGCCAGCCACCGGAGGGGTCCATTCACTGAAGCTTTCTTT. Amino acids: CASHRRGPFTEAFF. The rearrangement uses TRBV27 and TRBJ1-1; possibly TRBD1 for D (5 bases). The CDR3 totals 14 residues. Trimming removed 8 bases at V and 4 bases at J, with 17 bases between. Germline CDR1 MNHEY, CDR2 SMNVEV (reference sequence).

V and J are TRBV6-1 and TRBJ1-3, with D uncertain. Trimming removed 1 base from V and 0 bases from J, with 4 bases in between. Germline V gene sequence: CDR1 MNHNS, CDR2 SASEGT. This CDR3 spans 14 amino acids. DNA for the CDR3: TGTGCCAGCAGTGAAGTCGTCTCTGGAAACACCATATATTTT. Translated, it gives CASSEVVSGNTIYF.

The chain carries TRBV7-8 and TRBJ1-5; D is unclear. The CDR3 is made up of 15 amino acids. Germline V gene data show CDR1 as SGHVS and CDR2 as FQNEAQ. Trimming removed 1 base from V and 1 base from J, with 8 bases in between. The CDR3 region has the DNA TGTGCCAGCAGCTTAGATAGTGGGAGCAATCAGCCCCAGCATTTT. This codes for CASSLDSGSNQPQHF. Looking up the rest from reference TRBV7-8 and TRBJ1-5 gives the full variable domain: GAGVSQSPRYKVAKRGQDVALRCDPISGHVSLFWYQQALGQGPEFLTYFQNEAQLDKSGLPSDRFFAERPEGSVSTLKIQRTQQEDSAVYLCASSLDSGSNQPQHFGDGTRLSIL.

The gene calls are TRBV4-2 and TRBJ2-3; 7 bases are shared with TRBD2. In germline, CDR1 is LGHNA, CDR2 YNFKEQ. This CDR3 spans 18 amino acids. V lost 0 bases and J lost 2; bases outside the gene matches: 11. The CDR3 DNA is TGTGCCAGCAGCCAAGATGGACTAGGTGGCAGCGACACAGATACGCAGTATTTT. This sequence encodes CASSQDGLGGSDTDTQYF.

This clone was counted a few times. The chain has TRBV15 and TRBJ2-2; D unclear. Germline lookup yields CDR1 LNHNV and CDR2 YYDKDF (reference sequence). The CDR3 sequence is 14 residues long. Trimming left V 1 base short and J 1 base short, with 4 bases between. CDR3 region: CATSRGGNTGELFF. DNA of the CDR3: TGTGCCACCAGCAGAGGAGGGAACACCGGGGAGCTGTTTTTT.

J is TRBJ1-1 and V is TRBV30; D is ambiguous. CDR1 and CDR2 (germline): GTSNPN, SVGIG (reference sequence). This CDR3 is built from 12 residues. V was shortened by 0 bases and J by 8 bases, with 10 bases between the two germline ends. The DNA of the CDR3 is TGTGCCTGGAGTGTATTGTCAGTCGAAGCTTTCTTT. This translates into CAWSVLSVEAFF.

This chain links TRBV29-1 with TRBJ2-1; the D is unclear. Trimming pared 7 bases from V and 6 bases from J, leaving 25 bases between. The CDR3 is made up of 16 amino acids. CDR1 is SQVTM, CDR2 ANQGSEA, per germline. Here the CDR3 DNA reads TGCAGCGCTGGAACCACTCCGACACAGCGCCGCAATGAGCAGTTCTTC. As protein: CSAGTTPTQRRNEQFF.

CDR3 sequence: CASRGTSGGRAHNEQFF. In DNA form, the CDR3 reads TGTGCCAGCAGAGGGACTAGCGGGGGACGGGCTCACAATGAGCAGTTCTTC. This chain uses TRBV2 with TRBJ2-1; TRBD2 agrees at 14 bases. CDR3 length equals 17 residues. V gave up 6 bases and J gave up 5 bases; unmatched junction bases: 9. Germline V gene sequence: CDR1 SNHLY, CDR2 FYNNEI.

V gene TRBV18 combines with J gene TRBJ2-1, with D uncertain. Germline V gives CDR1 KGHSH, CDR2 LQKENI. Trimming took off 0 bases at V and 6 bases at J, with 9 bases between the two ends. CDR3 length equals 14 residues. CDR3 bases: TGTGCCAGCTCACCACCGTATGTATCCAATGAGCAGTTCTTC. Amino acid sequence: CASSPPYVSNEQFF. Based on the CDR3 plus reference TRBV18 and TRBJ2-1, the full variable domain is NAGVMQNPRHLVRRRGQEARLRCSPMKGHSHVYWYRQLPEEGLKFMVYLQKENIIDESGMPKERFSAEFPKEGPSILRIQQVVRGDSAAYFCASSPPYVSNEQFFGPGTRLTVL.

The chain is built from TRBV11-3 and TRBJ2-3; 10 positions match TRBD1. V gave up 5 bases and J gave up 5 bases; unmatched junction bases: 7. CDR1 is SGHNT, CDR2 YENEEA, per germline. There are 15 residues in the CDR3. This CDR3 reads CASSPRTGGEDTQYF. The CDR3 DNA reads as TGTGCCAGCAGCCCAAGGACAGGGGGAGAAGATACGCAGTATTTT.

This chain connects TRBV10-3 to TRBJ1-2, with D possibly TRBD1 on 5 matching bases. Between the trimmed V and J ends, which lost 2 bases and 4 bases, there was a span of 11 bases. Looked up from germline, CDR1 is ENHRY and CDR2 is SYGVKD. CDR3 size: 14 residues. CDR3 nucleotides: TGTGCCATCAGTGAGATCGGGGGTAGCTATGGCTACACCTTC. The encoded protein is CAISEIGGSYGYTF.

This chain links TRBV28 with TRBJ2-7; D not certain. Trimming took 8 bases from V and 4 from J, leaving 12 bases between them. Germline CDR1 MDHEN, CDR2 SYDVKM. The CDR3 is made up of 12 amino acids. CDR3 nucleotide sequence: TGTGCCAGCGCCCTCCTTGAGTACGAGCAGTACTTC. As protein: CASALLEYEQYF.

V is TRBV7-8 and J is TRBJ2-7; D possibly corresponds to TRBD2 (6 bases). Per germline, CDR1 SGHVS and CDR2 FQNEAQ. V shed 2 bases and J shed 3 bases, with 8 bases lying between them. The length of the CDR3 is 13 residues. The CDR3 region has the DNA TGTGCCAGCAGCTTAATCGGGGGCTACGAGCAGTACGTC. Translating gives CASSLIGGYEQYV.

V gene TRBV10-2 combines with J gene TRBJ1-5, with D maybe TRBD1 (6 bases). With 3 bases removed from V and 2 bases from J, the gap between germline ends came to 17 bases. The CDR3 is 17 residues long. Germline CDR1 is WSHSY and CDR2 is SAAADI. The CDR3 region is CASSERSGGGRNQPQHF. CDR3 in DNA: TGCGCCAGCAGTGAAAGGTCGGGGGGCGGACGCAATCAGCCCCAGCATTTT.

Only a few counts were recorded for this clone. J is TRBJ1-2 and V is TRBV27; the match to TRBD1 covers 7 bases. The CDR3 has 13 residues. Trimming cost V 5 bases and J 8 bases; bases outside gene matches: 8. Germline lookup yields CDR1 MNHEY and CDR2 SMNVEV (reference sequence). The CDR3 nucleotides are TGTGCCAGCAGTCCCACAGGGGCCGGGGGCTACACCTTC. Amino acid sequence: CASSPTGAGGYTF.

The V and J genes are TRBV7-2 and TRBJ2-1, with TRBD2 matching over 7 bases. This CDR3 has 14 amino acids. Trimming removed 2 bases from V and 8 bases from J; junction bases left unmatched: 6. The V gene's germline CDR1 is SGHTA and CDR2 FQGNSA. The CDR3 sequence: CASSLRWGGDEQFF. The CDR3 DNA is TGTGCCAGCAGCTTACGTTGGGGGGGGGATGAGCAGTTCTTC.

The chain combines TRBV7-9 with TRBJ2-2; TRBD1 is a possible D gene (6 bases). The V gene's germline CDR1 is SEHNR and CDR2 FQNEAQ (reference sequence). Between the trimmed V and J ends, which lost 5 bases and 1 base, there was a span of 17 bases. The CDR3 runs to 17 residues. CDR3 loop: CASSKNFPGQNTGELFF. In nucleotides, the CDR3 is TGTGCCAGCAGCAAAAACTTTCCGGGACAGAACACCGGGGAGCTGTTTTTT.

The J gene is TRBJ1-6, the V gene TRBV30; TRBD1 aligns across 9 bases. V lost 4 bases and J lost 9; bases outside the gene matches: 4. The CDR3 length is 13 residues. CDR1 GTSNPN and CDR2 SVGIG come from the germline V gene (reference sequence). CDR3 loop: CAWTQGAGSPLHF. As DNA, the CDR3 is TGTGCCTGGACACAGGGGGCCGGTTCACCCCTCCACTTT.

This chain joins TRBV29-1 and TRBJ2-1; D gene unclear. Germline V lookup: CDR1 SQVTM, CDR2 ANQGSEA. This CDR3 has 11 residues. The V and J ends lost 1 base and 3 bases respectively, with 1 base between them. The DNA of the CDR3 is TGCAGCGTTGAAGGCTACAATGAGCAGTTCTTC. It yields the protein CSVEGYNEQFF.

The V call is TRBV7-9, the J call TRBJ1-2; D gene ambiguous. V shed 5 bases and J shed 4 bases, with 11 bases lying between them. CDR3 size: 13 residues. Germline V lookup: CDR1 SEHNR, CDR2 FQNEAQ (reference sequence). CDR3 DNA: TGTGCCAGCAGCCTCCTGGACGCCTATGGCTACACCTTC. Its protein product is CASSLLDAYGYTF.